The 13 T cell receptor beta chains reported below all come from one sample, sequenced in a study of early T cells in non-severe SARS-CoV-2 infection. One entry per CDR3 protein results from TCRdb running MiXCR on the 5' RACE reads. Among over 95,000 distinct CDR3 sequences listed, approximately 16% were seen once. Material: whole blood. The source of these receptors is an adult who was a healthcare worker with PCR-confirmed SARS-CoV-2 infection or an uninfected control (not recorded which).

The J gene is TRBJ1-5, the V gene TRBV29-1; D is ambiguous. The CDR3 extends over 13 amino acids. The V gene lost 3 bases and the J gene lost 4 bases, with 10 bases spanning the gap. The germline V gene has CDR1 SQVTM and CDR2 ANQGSEA. The CDR3 region has the DNA TGCAGCGTTGAGCTCGGCGGGAATCAGCCCCAGCATTTT. It translates to CSVELGGNQPQHF.

This clonotype appeared a few times. The chain employs TRBV19 and TRBJ2-7; 8 positions agree with TRBD2. Per the germline V gene, CDR1 is LNHDA and CDR2 is SQIVND (reference sequence). The J segment lost 3 bases and the V segment lost 5 bases, leaving 12 bases of the junction unmatched. This CDR3 has 16 residues. The CDR3 is CASSFDDDSGVYEQYF. CDR3 nucleotides: TGTGCCAGTAGTTTCGACGATGATAGCGGGGTCTACGAGCAGTACTTC.

The chain combines TRBV20-1 with TRBJ2-7, with D hard to call. The germline V and J ends were trimmed by 1 base and 0 bases, with 16 bases remaining between them. Germline CDR1 reads DFQATT; CDR2 reads SNEGSKA (reference sequence). The CDR3 has 16 amino acids. Written as DNA, the CDR3 is TGCAGTGCTAGAGGACCCAAGCCGGCGTTCTCCTACGAGCAGTACTTC. Protein product: CSARGPKPAFSYEQYF.

The rearrangement links TRBV7-6 to TRBJ2-1; 7 bases map to TRBD2. The V gene end was trimmed by 0 bases and the J gene end by 10 bases; junction bases not matched to a gene: 0. The CDR3 totals 12 residues. Per the germline V gene, CDR1 is SGHVS and CDR2 is FNYEAQ. The CDR3 spells CASSLAGGEQFF. The CDR3 DNA is TGTGCCAGCAGCTTAGCGGGGGGGGAGCAGTTCTTC.

The chain carries TRBV5-5 and TRBJ1-1; no reliable D call. Looked up from germline, CDR1 is SGHKS and CDR2 is YYEKEE (reference sequence). V lost 3 bases, J lost 4 bases, and 7 bases lay in between. The CDR3 totals 12 residues. CDR3 DNA sequence: TGTGCCAGCAGCTGGGTGGCCACTGAAGCTTTCTTT. It translates to CASSWVATEAFF.

The J gene is TRBJ1-1, the V gene TRBV7-8; 8 bases align to TRBD1. The length of the CDR3 is 12 residues. Germline V gene data show CDR1 as SGHVS and CDR2 as FQNEAQ. V lost 5 bases to trimming and J lost 8 bases; unmatched junction nucleotides: 4. The CDR3 loop reads CASSTGTGEAFF. CDR3 nucleotides: TGTGCCAGCAGCACTGGGACAGGCGAAGCTTTCTTT. Full variable domain (rest looked up from reference TRBV7-8 and TRBJ1-1): GAGVSQSPRYKVAKRGQDVALRCDPISGHVSLFWYQQALGQGPEFLTYFQNEAQLDKSGLPSDRFFAERPEGSVSTLKIQRTQQEDSAVYLCASSTGTGEAFFGQGTRLTVV.

This clonotype was detected ten times or more. The rearrangement uses TRBV29-1 and TRBJ2-5, with 15 bases that match TRBD2. The J segment lost 5 bases and the V segment lost 4 bases, leaving 5 bases of the junction unmatched. Germline CDR1 and CDR2: SQVTM and ANQGSEA. The CDR3 extends over 15 amino acids. The CDR3 DNA is TGCAGCGTTGCGGGACTAGCGGGAGGAAGGGAGACCCAGTACTTC. This sequence encodes CSVAGLAGGRETQYF. Based on the CDR3 plus reference TRBV29-1 and TRBJ2-5, the full variable domain is SAVISQKPSRDICQRGTSLTIQCQVDSQVTMMFWYRQQPGQSLTLIATANQGSEATYESGFVIDKFPISRPNLTFSTLTVSNMSPEDSSIYLCSVAGLAGGRETQYFGPGTRLLVL.

This clonotype was found many times. The J gene is TRBJ1-1, the V gene TRBV4-2; perhaps TRBD1 as D (5 bases). This CDR3 has 11 residues. Germline loops: CDR1 LGHNA, CDR2 YNFKEQ. V lost 6 bases to trimming and J lost 6 bases, with 8 bases between them. The CDR3, as DNA: TGTGCCAGCAGGGCGACAGCTGAAGCTTTCTTT. Its translation is CASRATAEAFF.

This clonotype was detected only a few times. The rearrangement joins TRBV3-1 to TRBJ2-2; D uncertain. This CDR3 has 14 residues. With 0 bases removed from V and 4 bases from J, the gap between germline ends came to 6 bases. Per germline, CDR1 LGHDT and CDR2 YNNKEL (reference sequence). The CDR3: CASSQDLLTGELFF. CDR3 DNA: TGTGCCAGCAGCCAAGATTTACTCACCGGGGAGCTGTTTTTT.

V and J are TRBV6-5 and TRBJ1-2, with TRBD1 identical over 8 bases. V lost 1 base to trimming and J lost 8 bases; unmatched junction nucleotides: 6. CDR3 length: 14 amino acids. Germline values: CDR1 MNHEY, CDR2 SVGAGI. The CDR3 protein is CASSYWQGARGYTF. For the CDR3, the DNA is TGTGCCAGCAGTTACTGGCAGGGGGCTAGAGGCTACACCTTC.

This clonotype was detected a few times. The germline gene is not matched at one end of the junction; a read error may be the cause. V usage is TRBV7-7 and J usage is TRBJ1-3; D uncertain. Germline V gene lookup returns CDR1 SSHAT and CDR2 FNYEAQ (reference sequence). The CDR3 runs to 15 residues. The DNA of the CDR3 is TGTGCTAGCAGCTTAAACAGACACTCTGGAAACACCATATATTTT. Its translation is CASSLNRHSGNTIYF.

The chain carries TRBV9 and TRBJ2-2, with D possibly being TRBD1 or TRBD2 (5 bases each). V was cut by 2 bases and J by 2 bases, with 13 bases left in between. Looked up from germline, CDR1 is SGDLS and CDR2 is YYNGEE. The length of the CDR3 is 16 residues. The CDR3 reads CASSVGSGANTGELFF. The CDR3 coding sequence is TGTGCCAGCAGCGTGGGTTCCGGGGCCAACACCGGGGAGCTGTTTTTT.

V and J are TRBV7-9 and TRBJ2-1; D possibly corresponds to TRBD2 (6 bases). CDR1 is SEHNR and CDR2 is FQNEAQ in the germline V gene (reference sequence). The CDR3 totals 15 residues. Deletions cut 5 bases from V and 1 base from J, with 12 bases between. The CDR3 spells CASSGGDPSYNEQFF. The CDR3 nucleotides read TGTGCCAGCAGCGGAGGGGACCCTTCCTACAATGAGCAGTTCTTC.